This T cell receptor (beta chain) was sequenced in a study of cytomegalovirus exposure and HLA in healthy donors. The study, taken as a whole, reports: Under in vitro conditions, a few CMV-associated chains were confirmed as specific for CMV antigens.

Both 60 Vbeta primers and 13 Jbeta primers went into the PCR. Here immunoSEQ multiplex PCR was the method, and the copy in TCRdb shows in-frame clones only, minus some. The sample lists approximately 170,000 clones, roughly 77% occurring once. The CDR3 extends over 15 amino acids. V shed 2 bases and J 9 bases; nucleotides not matched to a gene: 5. Germline V gives CDR1 MRHNA, CDR2 SNTAGT. When sampled, the donors appeared nominally healthy, though they likely had unrecorded immune exposures. Comments on this clone: Its cognate antigen is unknown.

The receptor was derived from a woman under 40 in good health and CMV-seropositive. V and J are TRBV6-4 and TRBJ2-1; 12 nucleotides line up with TRBD2. The material sequenced was PBMCs. Here the CDR3 reads CASSDLAGGPAEQFF. The CDR3 DNA reads TGTGCCAGCAGTGACCTAGCGGGAGGGCCGGCTGAGCAGTTCTTC.